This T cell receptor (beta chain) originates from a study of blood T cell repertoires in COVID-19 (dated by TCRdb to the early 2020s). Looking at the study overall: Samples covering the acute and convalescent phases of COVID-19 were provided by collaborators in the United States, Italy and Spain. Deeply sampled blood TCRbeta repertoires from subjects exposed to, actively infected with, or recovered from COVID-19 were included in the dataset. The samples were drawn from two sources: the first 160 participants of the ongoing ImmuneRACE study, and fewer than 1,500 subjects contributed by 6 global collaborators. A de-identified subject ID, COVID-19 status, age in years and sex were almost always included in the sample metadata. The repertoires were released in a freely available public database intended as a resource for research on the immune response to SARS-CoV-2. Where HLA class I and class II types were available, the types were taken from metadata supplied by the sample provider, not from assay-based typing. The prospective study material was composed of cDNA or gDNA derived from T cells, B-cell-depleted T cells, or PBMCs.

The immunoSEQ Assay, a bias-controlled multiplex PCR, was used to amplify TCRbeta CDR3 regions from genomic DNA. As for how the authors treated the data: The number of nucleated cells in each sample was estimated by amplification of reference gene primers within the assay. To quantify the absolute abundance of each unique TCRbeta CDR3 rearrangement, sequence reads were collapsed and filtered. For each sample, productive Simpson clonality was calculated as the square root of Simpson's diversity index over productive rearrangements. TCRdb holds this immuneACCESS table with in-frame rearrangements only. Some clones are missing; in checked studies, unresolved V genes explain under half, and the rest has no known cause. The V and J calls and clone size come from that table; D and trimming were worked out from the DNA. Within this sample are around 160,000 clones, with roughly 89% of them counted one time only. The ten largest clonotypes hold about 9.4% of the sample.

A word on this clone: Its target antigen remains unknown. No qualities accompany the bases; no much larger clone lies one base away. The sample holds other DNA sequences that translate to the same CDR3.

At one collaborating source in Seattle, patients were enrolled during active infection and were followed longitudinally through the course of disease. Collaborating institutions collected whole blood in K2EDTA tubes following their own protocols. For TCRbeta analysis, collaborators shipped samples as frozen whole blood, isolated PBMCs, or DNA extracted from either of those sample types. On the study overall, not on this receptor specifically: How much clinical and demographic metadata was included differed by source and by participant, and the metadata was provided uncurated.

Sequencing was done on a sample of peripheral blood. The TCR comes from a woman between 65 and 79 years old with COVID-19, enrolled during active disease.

The nucleotide sequence reads TGCTGGGTGGGGGGCCCGGGGGGGGGAGAGACCCAGTACTTC. This yields the protein CWVGGPGGGETQYF. The chain uses TRBV29-1 and TRBJ2-5; 8 bases in the junction line up with TRBD2. According to the germline V gene, CDR1 reads SQVTM and CDR2 reads ANQGSEA. The CDR3 spans 14 residues, from the cysteine through the phenylalanine. The read is trimmed to its CDR3 DNA, 42 bases read in frame from base 1.